A single TCR beta chain is shown here with its context. The V and J ends lost 4 bases and 4 bases, in that order; junction bases with no gene match: 10. The CDR3 runs to 16 residues. Germline-derived CDR1 and CDR2 are SGHNT and YYREEE (reference sequence). The data belong to a study of radiation and T cells in renal cell carcinoma. Measured with immunoSEQ multiplex PCR; TCRdb has only the in-frame clones, and not every one. The sample includes about 95,000 clones, 86% of them seen just once. The time point was: baseline pretreatment blood. Indicated treatment: 15 Gy SBRT to primary tumor, nephrectomy 4 weeks later. Blood was sampled at baseline, 2 weeks and 4 weeks after SBRT. This renal cell carcinoma was of the clear cell type.

The rearrangement joins TRBV5-4 to TRBJ2-1, with TRBD2 matching over 8 bases. The receptor was isolated from a man aged 50 to 60 with renal cell carcinoma. This specimen was blood, taken from a patient whose treatment included radiotherapy and nephrectomy. This chain's CDR3 is CASSTPSSGRYNEQFF. CDR3 in DNA: TGTGCCAGCAGCACCCCCTCCAGCGGGAGATACAATGAGCAGTTCTTC.